These 27 T cell receptor beta chains were sequenced from one sample in a study of shared clonotypes between healthy human individuals. Assay: immunoSEQ multiplex PCR; the TCRdb copy retains only in-frame clones and omits some. The sample holds approximately 710,000 clones, about 90% seen once. Material for sequencing was memory CD8+ T cells from PBMCs. Subset here: CD45RO+ cells pooled with CCR7-negative TemRA cells. These receptors originate from a man aged 18 to 29 in good health. Some clones in this sample may be carry-over from other donors' samples.

This clone has only one observation. The chain uses TRBV7-8 and TRBJ2-2; perhaps TRBD2 as D (5 bases). With 2 bases removed from V and 1 base from J, the gap between germline ends came to 11 bases. Germline V gene sequence: CDR1 SGHVS, CDR2 FQNEAQ. This CDR3 has 16 residues. The DNA of the CDR3 is TGTGCCAGCAGCTTAAAGTCGGGAAGGAACACCGGGGAGCTGTTTTTT. As protein: CASSLKSGRNTGELFF.

This sequence joins TRBV28 and TRBJ2-1; D remains ambiguous. V lost 2 bases to trimming and J lost 4 bases, with 24 bases between them. Per germline, CDR1 MDHEN and CDR2 SYDVKM. CDR3 length: 19 residues. The CDR3: CASSLSGPSNTYPYNEQFF. Written as DNA, the CDR3 is TGTGCCAGCAGTTTAAGTGGGCCCAGTAATACCTATCCTTACAATGAGCAGTTCTTC.

The chain carries TRBV5-8 and TRBJ2-3; D uncertain. CDR3 length: 15 amino acids. The V gene lost 0 bases and the J gene lost 1 base, with 9 bases spanning the gap. The germline gives CDR1 SGHTS, CDR2 YDEGEE. The CDR3 DNA reads as TGTGCCAGCAGCTTGGGACTCCCCCGCACAGATACGCAGTATTTT. Translation: CASSLGLPRTDTQYF. The complete variable domain, with remaining parts taken from reference TRBV5-8 and TRBJ2-3, reads EAGVTQSPTHLIKTRGQQATLRCSPISGHTSVYWYQQALGLGLQFLLWYDEGEERNRGNFPPRFSGRQFPNYSSELNVNALELEDSALYLCASSLGLPRTDTQYFGPGTRLTVL.

The chain recombines TRBV5-1 with TRBJ2-6; a possible D gene is TRBD2 (6 bases). Germline CDR1 reads SGHRS; CDR2 reads YFSETQ. The length of the CDR3 is 19 residues. V was cut by 4 bases and J by 2 bases, with 22 bases left in between. The CDR3 sequence: CASSATGARGFAGANVLTF. CDR3 nucleotides: TGCGCCAGCAGCGCAACGGGAGCCCGGGGATTTGCTGGGGCCAACGTCCTGACTTTC.

A few counts support this clone. The chain links TRBV15 to TRBJ1-1; no clear D. The V end was cut by 8 bases, the J end by 2 bases, with 12 bases between. The CDR3 has 13 amino acids. The germline V gene encodes CDR1 LNHNV and CDR2 YYDKDF (reference sequence). CDR3 bases: TGTGCCACCCAATGGGCCTCCAACACTGAAGCTTTCTTT. Encoded protein: CATQWASNTEAFF.

The gene calls are TRBV4-3 and TRBJ2-3; D ambiguous. The CDR3 has 16 residues. The V and J ends lost 4 bases and 1 base respectively, with 15 bases between them. The germline gives CDR1 LGHNA, CDR2 YSLEER. CDR3 sequence reads: CASSPDSWGGTDTQYF. The CDR3 nucleotides are TGCGCCAGCAGCCCTGATAGCTGGGGTGGCACAGATACGCAGTATTTT.

The genes are TRBV28 and TRBJ1-5, with no clear D. The CDR3 loop spans 17 amino acids. V gave up 3 bases and J gave up 0 bases, with 15 bases separating them. Germline V gene data show CDR1 as MDHEN and CDR2 as SYDVKM. The CDR3 reads CASSFIGTPFSNQPQHF. CDR3 DNA sequence: TGTGCCAGCAGTTTTATAGGTACGCCTTTTAGCAATCAGCCCCAGCATTTT.

The chain recombines TRBV5-1 with TRBJ2-1; TRBD2 matches at 16 bases. The CDR3 extends over 21 amino acids. The junction had 10 bases not matched to a gene; V was cut back by 0 bases and J by 1 base. Germline CDR1 and CDR2: SGHRS and YFSETQ. The CDR3 sequence is CASSLGMGLAGGPRSYNEQFF. CDR3 in DNA: TGCGCCAGCAGCTTGGGGATGGGACTAGCGGGAGGGCCCCGTTCCTACAATGAGCAGTTCTTC.

The CDR3 loop is CASSFSIQETQYF. The DNA for the CDR3 is TGTGCCAGCAGTTTCAGTATACAAGAGACCCAGTACTTC. The gene calls are TRBV28 and TRBJ2-5; D is ambiguous. Germline CDR1 MDHEN, CDR2 SYDVKM. The CDR3 contains 13 residues. Trimming removed 3 bases at V and 2 bases at J, with 7 bases between.

The count of this clone is one. The J gene is TRBJ2-2, the V gene TRBV27; 7 bases match TRBD1. Germline V gene data show CDR1 as MNHEY and CDR2 as SMNVEV (reference sequence). The CDR3 runs 16 residues. The V gene end was trimmed by 5 bases and the J gene end by 4 bases; junction bases not matched to a gene: 10. CDR3 in amino acids: CASSPWTGGGTGELFF. The CDR3 DNA is TGTGCCAGCAGTCCGTGGACAGGTGGGGGCACCGGGGAGCTGTTTTTT.

V gene TRBV19 combines with J gene TRBJ2-1; 11 bases match TRBD2. The germline CDR1 and CDR2 sequences are LNHDA and SQIVND (reference sequence). The CDR3 is 19 residues long. The V segment lost 4 bases and the J segment 3 bases; nucleotides outside the gene matches: 14. The CDR3 region is CASSSPWDAGTSGYNEQFF. For the CDR3, the DNA is TGTGCCAGTAGTAGCCCCTGGGACGCCGGGACTAGCGGCTACAATGAGCAGTTCTTC.

The V call is TRBV29-1, the J call TRBJ1-2; no definite D call. In germline, CDR1 is SQVTM, CDR2 ANQGSEA. The CDR3 covers 9 residues. The V end was cut by 6 bases, the J end by 7 bases, with 6 bases between. The CDR3 protein is CSVGSGYTF. Written as DNA, the CDR3 is TGCAGCGTGGGGAGTGGCTACACCTTC.

V gene TRBV28 combines with J gene TRBJ1-5; a weak D match, TRBD1 (6 bases). This CDR3 region has 16 residues. Between the trimmed V and J ends, which lost 6 bases and 0 bases, there was a span of 15 bases. Germline V gives CDR1 MDHEN, CDR2 SYDVKM. In DNA form, the CDR3 reads TGTGCCAGCAGCCCAGGACAGACGTATAGCAATCAGCCCCAGCATTTT. This translates into CASSPGQTYSNQPQHF. The full variable domain, in which reference TRBV28 and TRBJ1-5 provide the parts outside the CDR3, is DVKVTQSSRYLVKRTGEKVFLECVQDMDHENMFWYRQDPGLGLRLIYFSYDVKMKEKGDIPEGYSVSREKKERFSLILESASTNQTSMYLCASSPGQTYSNQPQHFGDGTRLSIL.

This clone was picked up a small number of times. This chain links TRBV27 with TRBJ2-1, with 10 bases fitting TRBD2. V shed 3 bases, J shed 5 bases, and the junction held 7 bases outside the gene matches. The CDR3 totals 16 residues. CDR1 MNHEY and CDR2 SMNVEV come from the germline V gene (reference sequence). CDR3 loop: CASSFTTSGVNNEQFF. CDR3 bases: TGTGCCAGCAGTTTCACAACTAGCGGGGTCAACAATGAGCAGTTCTTC.

V and J are TRBV7-6 and TRBJ2-5; D remains ambiguous. Trimming pared 8 bases from V and 1 base from J, leaving 11 bases between. Germline V gene sequence: CDR1 SGHVS, CDR2 FNYEAQ. CDR3 length: 13 amino acids. CDR3 bases: TGTGCCAGCGAAGGTTTCCCCCAAGAGACCCAGTACTTC. Residues: CASEGFPQETQYF.

This clone was seen ten or more times. V and J are TRBV4-3 and TRBJ2-6; 7 bases align to TRBD1. This CDR3 has 17 amino acids. V lost 1 base and J lost 3; bases outside the gene matches: 6. Per germline, CDR1 LGHNA and CDR2 YSLEER. This CDR3 reads CASSQAPGGDGANVLTF. The DNA for the CDR3 is TGCGCCAGCAGCCAAGCCCCAGGGGGAGATGGGGCCAACGTCCTGACTTTC.

This sequence joins TRBV10-3 and TRBJ2-5; D may be TRBD2 (7 bases). The CDR3 has 16 residues. CDR1 is ENHRY, CDR2 SYGVKD, per germline. Between the trimmed V and J ends, which lost 4 bases and 2 bases, there was a span of 17 bases. The CDR3 protein is CAISGPLGGAQETQYF. The DNA for the CDR3 is TGTGCCATCAGTGGCCCCTTGGGGGGGGCTCAAGAGACCCAGTACTTC.

This clone was observed a single time. This rearrangement joins TRBV5-1 to TRBJ2-5; TRBD2 matches at 10 bases. Germline V gene lookup returns CDR1 SGHRS and CDR2 YFSETQ. V lost 0 bases and J lost 1; bases outside the gene matches: 9. There are 18 residues in the CDR3. CDR3 sequence reads: CASSLVPSGSLVQETQYF. The CDR3 nucleotides are TGCGCCAGCAGCTTGGTTCCTAGCGGGAGTCTGGTCCAAGAGACCCAGTACTTC.

V usage is TRBV21-1 and J usage is TRBJ1-5; the table's D gene call, TRBD1, was not cross checked with the DNA. TRBV21-1 constitutes a pseudogene. The CDR3 is made up of 17 amino acids. DNA for the CDR3: TGTGCCAGCAGCAAAGAAGGAGACAGGGGATCGGGACAGCCCCAGCATTTT. Amino acid sequence: CASSKEGDRGSGQPQHF.

The chain uses TRBV28 and TRBJ2-1; D might be TRBD2 (6 bases). With 7 bases removed from V and 3 bases from J, the gap between germline ends came to 19 bases. The germline gives CDR1 MDHEN, CDR2 SYDVKM. CDR3 length: 16 residues. The CDR3 DNA reads TGTGCCAGCATTAGGTCCGGAGGGCAATTCTACAATGAGCAGTTCTTC. This translates into CASIRSGGQFYNEQFF.

The rearrangement uses TRBV29-1 and TRBJ2-7, with D tentatively TRBD1 or TRBD2 (5 bases each). V was pared by 4 bases and J by 5 bases, with 18 bases between. The CDR3 covers 14 residues. CDR1 and CDR2 from the germline V gene are SQVTM and ANQGSEA. Here the CDR3 DNA reads TGCAGCGTTGCCGGGACGTCACGCGCCCACGAGCAGTACTTC. Translated: CSVAGTSRAHEQYF.

The chain combines TRBV5-1 with TRBJ2-6; D not resolved. CDR3 size: 21 residues. V was trimmed by 2 bases and J by 0 bases, leaving 24 bases between them. Germline V lookup: CDR1 SGHRS, CDR2 YFSETQ. CDR3 nucleotides: TGCGCCAGCAGCTTTACCCCATACGACTCGCAGTTTCCCTCTGGGGCCAACGTCCTGACTTTC. This encodes CASSFTPYDSQFPSGANVLTF.

In this sample, this clone turned up once. The chain combines TRBV27 with TRBJ2-7; 7 bases agree with TRBD1. The CDR3 has 13 residues. V shed 3 bases and J 6 bases; nucleotides not matched to a gene: 5. From germline, CDR1 is MNHEY and CDR2 SMNVEV (reference sequence). The CDR3 here is CASSLTGSREQYF. As DNA, the CDR3 is TGTGCCAGCAGTTTGACAGGGTCCCGCGAGCAGTACTTC.

This CDR3 is CASSYSGTGWSEQYF. In DNA, the CDR3 is TGTGCCAGCAGCTATTCCGGGACAGGGTGGAGCGAGCAGTACTTC. The chain combines TRBV5-8 with TRBJ2-7; 9 nucleotides match TRBD1. There are 15 residues in the CDR3. The V gene end was trimmed by 3 bases and the J gene end by 6 bases; junction bases not matched to a gene: 10. Germline V gene lookup returns CDR1 SGHTS and CDR2 YDEGEE.

This rearrangement joins TRBV7-3 to TRBJ2-7, with 13 nucleotides matching TRBD2. There are 18 residues in the CDR3. From germline, CDR1 is SGHTA and CDR2 FQGTGA. The junction had 11 bases not matched to a gene; V was cut back by 2 bases and J by 4 bases. The CDR3 sequence: CASSLAGTSGTSGYEQYF. The CDR3 nucleotides read TGTGCCAGCAGCTTAGCGGGGACTAGCGGGACCTCGGGTTACGAGCAGTACTTC.

V and J are TRBV6-5 and TRBJ2-7; 11 bases fit TRBD1. Trimming took 0 bases from V and 3 from J; bases not matched to a gene: 1. The CDR3 totals 15 residues. Per the germline V gene, CDR1 is MNHEY and CDR2 is SVGAGI. The CDR3 loop is CASSYSGTGGYEQYF. In DNA, the CDR3 is TGTGCCAGCAGTTACTCCGGGACAGGGGGCTACGAGCAGTACTTC.

The rearrangement joins TRBV2 to TRBJ1-2; no clear D. V was clipped by 0 bases and J by 0 bases, with 14 bases between them. Germline V gene data show CDR1 as SNHLY and CDR2 as FYNNEI. The CDR3 runs to 17 residues. The chain's CDR3 is CASSEALIAITNYGYTF. CDR3 nucleotide sequence: TGTGCCAGCAGTGAAGCGCTAATCGCAATTACTAACTATGGCTACACCTTC. Variable domain in full (rest from reference TRBV2 and TRBJ1-2): EPEVTQTPSHQVTQMGQEVILRCVPISNHLYFYWYRQILGQKVEFLVSFYNNEISEKSEIFDDQFSVERPDGSNFTLKIRSTKLEDSAMYFCASSEALIAITNYGYTFGSGTRLTVV.